This T cell receptor (beta chain) originates from a study of OX40 agonist ivuxolimab in advanced cancers. About the full investigation: Ivuxolimab was an agonistic, fully human IgG2 monoclonal antibody directed against OX40 (CD134), a costimulatory receptor. Partial responses occurred in three dose-escalation patients: two with cutaneous melanoma and one with hepatocellular carcinoma. Peripheral TCRbeta sequencing was intended to test whether TCR sequence diversity was altered and clonal T-cell expansion was caused by ivuxolimab. The paper describes the monotherapy dose-escalation part (N of about 47 patients) of the phase I trial of ivuxolimab. Of the approximately 53 patients in dose escalation, about 20 had hepatocellular carcinoma, around 15 had melanoma, 9 had renal cell carcinoma and 9 had head and neck cancer. Intravenous ivuxolimab was administered to patients every 2 weeks at six dose levels: 0.01, 0.1, 0.3, 1.5, 3 and 10 mg/kg. Patients were allowed to have had prior anti-PD-1, anti-PD-L1 or anti-CTLA-4 therapy, and around 43% of the dose-escalation patients had been treated with checkpoint inhibitors. A male proportion of almost 85% and a mean age of about 60 years, ranging from 23 to 79, were recorded for the dose-escalation cohort.

Taken from cysteine to phenylalanine, the CDR3 has 13 residues. Only the CDR3 region is kept as DNA, spanning 39 bases read in frame from base 1. CDR1 SGHNT and CDR2 YYREEE were looked up in the germline V gene (reference sequence). The trim is 4 bases for V and 0 bases for J, with a gap of 8 bases between the germline ends. Patients with a history of autoimmune disease or receiving systemic immunosuppression were excluded from the trial. Peripheral blood for TCR sequencing was drawn from every dose cohort at baseline, at cycle 4 day 1 and at cycle 7 day 1. Samples were obtained from an open-label, multicenter, first-in-human phase I dose-escalation trial of ivuxolimab. The trial enrolled adults with locally advanced or metastatic head and neck squamous cell, hepatocellular, melanoma or renal cell carcinoma. Before TCR sequencing, CD4+ and CD8+ T cells were separately sorted from peripheral blood.

The investigation overall reported the following: After ivuxolimab, CD8+ T cells had more expanded clones than CD4+ T cells on average. At doses of 0.1 to 3.0 mg/kg, clonal expansion of both CD4+ and CD8+ T cells in blood was seen between baseline and week 6. Low levels of normalized T-cell clonal expansion were also shown by some nonresponding patients. The antigen specificity of the peripheral T cells that underwent clonal expansion was not determined. In partial responders in the 0.1-3.0 mg/kg groups, normalized peripheral clonal expansion was found to be among the lowest, especially among CD8+ T cells.

Concerning this clone: The target of this receptor is not known. Per-base quality was not reported, and no clone a single base away is much larger than it.

Genomic DNA was isolated from the sorted cells so that the TCRbeta CDR3 region could be sequenced. The immunoSEQ Assay was used to sequence the TCRbeta CDR3 regions. TCRdb obtained this table from immuneACCESS and retained in-frame rearrangements with V and J assigned. These tables miss some clones; where compared with another copy, unresolved V genes account for less than half of the shortfall, and the remainder is unexplained. This sample gives 76,000 or so clones in total; 86% of them show up just once. Roughly 0.77% of the sample is held by the ten biggest clonotypes. The sequencing used CD4+ or CD8+ T cells sorted from blood, collected in a trial of the OX40 agonist ivuxolimab. This chain joins TRBV5-4 to TRBJ2-7, with no confidently assigned D gene. This TCR was recovered from an adult with an advanced solid tumor such as melanoma, head and neck, liver or kidney cancer. CDR3 protein: CASSPGFSYEQYF. The nucleotide sequence is given as TGTGCCAGCAGCCCCGGGTTCTCCTACGAGCAGTACTTC.